This T cell receptor beta chain appears in the sequencing data of a study of T cell repertoires in cytomegalovirus infection. Study outcomes and limitations: Carriers of CMV plus the relevant HLA were identified by cumulative public TCR beta family frequency.

CDR3 length: 16 residues. Germline V CDR1 and CDR2: SGHAT, FQNNGV. With 4 bases clipped from V and 5 bases from J, the junction kept 6 bases outside the gene matches. TCRdb passed the reads through MiXCR, listing each CDR3 protein once. The table has a few hundred thousand distinct CDR3 sequences, 20% to 25% seen once. This clonotype was detected a few times. Its antigen is undetermined. Specimen: cultured PBMCs, collected from culture after CMV antigen stimulation. This clonotype was sampled from a human donor in good health (CMV status not recorded). Some clones in this sample may be carry-over from other donors' samples. The V call is TRBV11-2, the J call TRBJ2-5; TRBD2 agrees at 14 bases. This CDR3 is CASSSGLAGGIETQYF. The CDR3, as DNA: TGTGCCAGCAGCTCCGGACTAGCGGGAGGTATTGAGACCCAGTACTTC.